Each of the 3 T cell receptor beta chains below was sequenced from the same sample in a study of cytomegalovirus exposure and HLA in healthy donors. The PCR employed 60 Vbeta primers together with 13 Jbeta primers. The assay was immunoSEQ multiplex PCR, and TCRdb's table has in-frame clones only and misses some. Of fewer than 200,000 clones in the sample, roughly 76% were seen once. Sequenced sample: PBMCs. Source of these receptors: a woman in her forties or fifties in good health and CMV-seronegative.

Points on this clone: One end of the junction does not line up with germline, which may come from a read error. This chain joins TRBV23-1 and TRBJ2-1; D unresolved. TRBV23-1 has ORF status, its function being uncertain. The CDR3 is 10 amino acids. CDR3 bases: TGCGCCTGCTCTATGAATGAGAAGTTCTTC. Translating it yields CACSMNEKFF.

The chain employs TRBV18 and TRBJ2-7, with TRBD2 identical over 8 bases. CDR1 is KGHSH, CDR2 LQKENI, per germline. CDR3 length: 14 residues. Trimming removed 3 bases from V and 3 bases from J; junction bases left unmatched: 4. The CDR3 nucleotides read TGTGCCAGCTCACCTGCGGGACTAGTCTACGAGCAGTACTTC. It translates to CASSPAGLVYEQYF.

The chain carries TRBV7-8 and TRBJ2-7, with TRBD1 matching 7 bases. V gave up 5 bases and J gave up 0 bases; unmatched junction bases: 4. This CDR3 contains 14 residues. CDR1 is SGHVS, CDR2 FQNEAQ, per germline. This CDR3 reads CASSLTGVSYEQYF. As DNA, the CDR3 is TGTGCCAGCAGCCTCACAGGGGTCTCCTACGAGCAGTACTTC.